This TCR beta chain came from a study of type 1 regulatory T cells. Study information: T-allo10 is a Tr1-enriched, alloantigen-specific CD4 T cell product made in vitro.

As concerns this clonotype: Its antigen is undetermined.

This CDR3 is 16 amino acids long. After removal of 0 bases from V and 6 bases from J, the junction contained 8 bases not matched to a gene. Germline assignment: CDR1 LNHNV and CDR2 YYDKDF (reference sequence). Via MiXCR, TCRdb re-called the reads, giving one row per CDR3 protein. The repertoire includes about 24,000 distinct CDR3 sequences, over 40% of them detected once, and 4.8% sits in the top ten. Source material: cultured T cells, either the whole culture or a sorted T cell fraction (not recorded which). The rearrangement links TRBV15 to TRBJ2-5; 9 positions match TRBD2. The receptor's source is a human donor in good health. The CDR3 sequence is CATSRDGAGGQKTQYF. CDR3 bases: TGTGCCACCAGCAGAGATGGCGCGGGGGGGCAGAAGACCCAGTACTTC.